The next 21 T cell receptor beta chains were all read from a single sample in a study of T cells expressing NK-cell markers (dated by TCRdb to about 2020). The library was produced with 5' RACE. Sequencer: Illumina HiSeq 2000. TCRdb reprocessed the reads, and each CDR3 protein sequence is entered once, without DNA. The table of this sample itemizes about 150,000 distinct CDR3 sequences. The ten largest clonotypes hold 20% of the sample. The sample was blood T cells: a sorted CD56 or NKG2C T cell subset, CD4+ or CD8+ T cells, or bulk PBMC T cells (not recorded which). The origin of the receptors is a man aged 18-75 years in good health.

The V call is TRBV11-2, the J call TRBJ1-2; TCRdb gives TRBD1 as the D gene, but with no DNA this cannot be confirmed. Per germline, CDR1 SGHAT and CDR2 FQNNGV. This CDR3 contains 16 residues. CDR3: CASSSTDRGGNYGYTF.

This rearrangement joins TRBV27 to TRBJ2-7; as DNA is missing, the TRBD1 call by TCRdb cannot be tested. Germline lookup yields CDR1 MNHEY and CDR2 SMNVEV (reference sequence). The CDR3 totals 14 residues. The CDR3 protein is CASSLYGARNEQYF.

This chain's CDR3 is CASSLEGQGAADTQYF. This chain joins TRBV5-1 and TRBJ2-3; checking the TCRdb D call of TRBD1 is not possible without DNA. Germline V lookup: CDR1 SGHRS, CDR2 YFSETQ. CDR3 length: 16 residues.

The chain couples TRBV15 to TRBJ1-5; TCRdb designates TRBD1, a call that cannot be tested without DNA. This CDR3 has 15 amino acids. Per the germline V gene, CDR1 is LNHNV and CDR2 is YYDKDF (reference sequence). CDR3 residues: CATSRDVDTPRPQHF. Drawing the rest from reference TRBV15 and TRBJ1-5, the complete variable domain is DAMVIQNPRYQVTQFGKPVTLSCSQTLNHNVMYWYQQKSSQAPKLLFHYYDKDFNNEADTPDNFQSRRPNTSFCFLDIRSPGLGDTAMYLCATSRDVDTPRPQHFGDGTRLSIL.

The chain links TRBV27 to TRBJ1-2. Per germline, CDR1 MNHEY and CDR2 SMNVEV (reference sequence). There are 13 residues in the CDR3. This chain's CDR3 is CASSLTGINGYTF.

The chain carries TRBV12-3 or TRBV12-4 and TRBJ1-2; absent DNA, TCRdb's TRBD1 call cannot be checked. The CDR3 loop spans 12 amino acids. CDR3 amino acids: CASSWDGWVYTF.

The chain combines TRBV12-3 or TRBV12-4 with TRBJ1-1; TCRdb proposes TRBD1, but this gene call is untestable without DNA. There are 13 residues in the CDR3. CDR3 sequence reads: CASSGGRDTEAFF.

The chain couples TRBV7-8 to TRBJ2-5; TCRdb indicates TRBD1, and absent DNA this call remains unverified. The CDR3 consists of 14 residues. The V gene's germline CDR1 is SGHVS and CDR2 FQNEAQ. The CDR3 spells CASSLSPGFETQYF.

The CDR3 reads CASSYSPEIGSTEAFF. The rearrangement joins TRBV6-2 or TRBV6-3 to TRBJ1-1. CDR1 is MNHEY and CDR2 is SVGEGT in the germline V gene. This CDR3 region has 16 residues.

The chain recombines TRBV27 with TRBJ1-2; TCRdb gives TRBD1 as the D gene, but with no DNA this cannot be confirmed. The CDR3 is 13 residues long. From germline, CDR1 is MNHEY and CDR2 SMNVEV (reference sequence). This chain's CDR3 is CASSPRGLYGYTF.

The rearrangement links TRBV12-3 or TRBV12-4 to TRBJ2-5; the D gene TCRdb calls, TRBD1, cannot be checked with no DNA. CDR3 length: 16 amino acids. The CDR3 loop is CASSPGDRSFEETQYF.

J is TRBJ2-7 and V is TRBV6-5; TCRdb reports TRBD1, a call that lacks DNA to check it against. The CDR3 sequence is 15 residues long. In germline, CDR1 is MNHEY, CDR2 SVGAGI. The CDR3 region is CASSSYRELMGEQYF.

The chain joins TRBV27 to TRBJ1-1; TCRdb names TRBD1, which stays unverified in the absence of DNA. The CDR3 loop spans 15 amino acids. From germline, CDR1 is MNHEY and CDR2 SMNVEV (reference sequence). The CDR3 spells CASSLSDRGNTEAFF.

The V call is TRBV29-1, the J call TRBJ2-2. Germline V gene lookup returns CDR1 SQVTM and CDR2 ANQGSEA. This CDR3 is built from 13 residues. The CDR3 is CSVEWINGGELFF.

The rearrangement joins TRBV11-2 to TRBJ2-2; the D call of TRBD2 rests on TCRdb alone, since no DNA is present to check it. Germline V lookup: CDR1 SGHAT, CDR2 FQNNGV. The CDR3 extends over 15 amino acids. This chain's CDR3 is CASSFLAGDTGELFF.

The CDR3 loop is CASSQDWAAGTTRGTIYF. This rearrangement joins TRBV3-1 to TRBJ1-3. Germline V gene data show CDR1 as LGHDT and CDR2 as YNNKEL (reference sequence). The CDR3 sequence is 18 residues long.

V and J are TRBV19 and TRBJ1-2; TCRdb gives TRBD1 as the D gene, but with no DNA this cannot be confirmed. The CDR3 contains 16 residues. Germline CDR1 and CDR2: LNHDA and SQIVND (reference sequence). This CDR3 is CASSIPPTREFYGYTF.

The chain carries TRBV19 and TRBJ2-2; TCRdb outputs TRBD1, but without DNA this stays unchecked. The CDR3 has 17 residues. CDR1 and CDR2 from the germline V gene are LNHDA and SQIVND (reference sequence). This CDR3 is CASSSDAGWVNTGELFF.

The V and J genes are TRBV7-8 and TRBJ2-3; TCRdb's D call of TRBD2 is untestable without DNA. This CDR3 has 16 amino acids. Germline assignment: CDR1 SGHVS and CDR2 FQNEAQ. This chain's CDR3 is CASSLGPDGGTDTQYF. The full variable domain, with the rest looked up from reference TRBV7-8 and TRBJ2-3, is GAGVSQSPRYKVAKRGQDVALRCDPISGHVSLFWYQQALGQGPEFLTYFQNEAQLDKSGLPSDRFFAERPEGSVSTLKIQRTQQEDSAVYLCASSLGPDGGTDTQYFGPGTRLTVL.

The chain combines TRBV7-9 with TRBJ1-2; absent DNA, TCRdb's TRBD1 call cannot be checked. The germline V gene has CDR1 SEHNR and CDR2 FQNEAQ (reference sequence). This CDR3 region has 17 residues. Here the CDR3 reads CASSLAGGASLQYGYTF.

The rearrangement uses TRBV6-1 and TRBJ2-2. CDR3 size: 13 residues. The germline V gene has CDR1 MNHNS and CDR2 SASEGT. The CDR3 sequence: CASSELRVGELFF.